The rows below give T cell receptor beta chains drawn from one sample of a study of tumor-infiltrating lymphocytes in oesophageal squamous cell carcinoma. TCRdb itself ran the PCR reads through MiXCR, one entry per CDR3 protein. The profile covers under 20,000 distinct CDR3 sequences, with about 50% appearing a single time and approximately 16% taken by the ten largest. The sample comprised esophageal tumor tissue. The receptors originated from a male donor with esophageal squamous cell carcinoma. The CDR3 runs from the conserved cysteine through the conserved F or W. D genes are given only for firm matches. For some rows the clone size is stated as once, few or many, or as a class when expanded; others skip it.

d_gene	v_gene	j_gene	abundance	CDR3nt	CDR3aa
TRBD2	TRBV7-8	TRBJ2-5	NA	TGTGCCAGCAGCTTAACGGGGGGACTAGCGGGAGGCGAGACCCAGTACTTC	CASSLTGGLAGGETQYF
TRBD2	TRBV7-2	TRBJ2-3	NA	TGTGCCAGCAGCTTTACTAGCGGGAGCACAGATACGCAGTATTTT	CASSFTSGSTDTQYF
TRBD2	TRBV7-3	TRBJ2-1	medium-sized	TGTGCCAGCAGCAAACTAGCGGGAGTTATGGATGAGCAGTTCTTC	CASSKLAGVMDEQFF
TRBD1	TRBV7-8	TRBJ1-5	once	TGTGCCAGCAGCTCATCGGGACAGCAAGGTCAGCCCCAGCATTTT	CASSSSGQQGQPQHF
TRBD2	TRBV6-1	TRBJ2-7	NA	TGTGCCAGCAGTTCTAGCGGACTCTACGAGCAGTACTTC	CASSSSGLYEQYF
NA	TRBV7-8	TRBJ1-1	medium-sized	TGTGCCAGCAGCTCCCGGGCGGAGGGCACTGAAGCTTTCTTT	CASSSRAEGTEAFF
NA	TRBV12-3/TRBV12-4	TRBJ2-7	NA	TGTGCCAGCAGTTCGCTGGAGAGCTCCTACGAGCAGTACTTC	CASSSLESSYEQYF
NA	TRBV6-2/TRBV6-3	TRBJ2-6	many	TGTGCCAGCAGTGGTGCAGCTGGGGCCAACGTCCTGACTTTC	CASSGAAGANVLTF
TRBD1	TRBV6-1	TRBJ2-3	medium-sized	TGTGCCACTGGGCAGGGGGAAACAGATACGCAGTATTTT	CATGQGETDTQYF
NA	TRBV28	TRBJ1-3	NA	TGTGCCAGCAGTTTCGGGGGAACTGGAAACACCATATATTTT	CASSFGGTGNTIYF
TRBD1	TRBV11-2	TRBJ1-2	NA	TGTGCCAGCAGCTTAGGTCGGGACAGGGGGCCTAACTATGGCTACACCTTC	CASSLGRDRGPNYGYTF
NA	TRBV24-1	TRBJ2-5	many	TGTGCCACCTCTTCAGGGCCGGAGGAGACCCAGTACTTC	CATSSGPEETQYF
TRBD1	TRBV11-2	TRBJ2-1	NA	TGTGCCAGCAGCTTAGGAGGGTCAGGGGGCATCGATTCACCCCTCCACTTC	CASSLGGSGGIDSPLHF
NA	TRBV10-3	TRBJ2-5	NA	TGTGCCATCAGTGAGGGGGGGACAGACATGCTGACCCAGTACTTC	CAISEGGTDMLTQYF
NA	TRBV5-5	TRBJ2-7	many	TGTGCCAGCAGCTTGGACATTGACTACGAGCAGTACTTC	CASSLDIDYEQYF